These 29 T cell receptor beta chains were all obtained from the same sample, sequenced in a study of cytotoxic CD8 clonotypes in ibrutinib-treated CLL. Repertoires were generated with immunoSEQ multiplex PCR, while TCRdb's copy carries only in-frame clones and drops some. The top ten hold around 2.1% of the sample, which has about 160,000 clones, roughly 86% seen once. Sequencing was performed on PBMCs, taken after 12 months of ibrutinib treatment. These receptors came from a human donor with chronic lymphocytic leukemia.

V usage is TRBV19 and J usage is TRBJ2-2; the match to TRBD1 covers 9 bases. The V gene end was trimmed by 8 bases and the J gene end by 7 bases; junction bases not matched to a gene: 11. This CDR3 spans 15 amino acids. From germline, CDR1 is LNHDA and CDR2 SQIVND (reference sequence). The CDR3: CASQLLQGAGGELFF. The CDR3 region has the DNA TGTGCCAGTCAACTTCTACAGGGGGCTGGCGGGGAGCTGTTTTTT.

V and J are TRBV9 and TRBJ2-3; D is undetermined. CDR1 and CDR2 (germline): SGDLS, YYNGEE. V lost 4 bases to trimming and J lost 5 bases, with 8 bases between them. The CDR3 sequence is 12 residues long. The DNA for the CDR3 is TGTGCCAGCAGCCTCCGCCTAGATACGCAGTATTTT. This gives the protein CASSLRLDTQYF. Full variable domain (outside the CDR3, taken from reference TRBV9 and TRBJ2-3): DSGVTQTPKHLITATGQRVTLRCSPRSGDLSVYWYQQSLDQGLQFLIQYYNGEERAKGNILERFSAQQFPDLHSELNLSSLELGDSALYFCASSLRLDTQYFGPGTRLTVL.

The chain couples TRBV19 to TRBJ2-7; 9 bases fit TRBD1. This CDR3 contains 13 residues. Losses at the gene ends were 2 bases for V and 7 bases for J; bases not matched to a gene: 3. Germline values: CDR1 LNHDA, CDR2 SQIVND (reference sequence). CDR3 protein: CASSITDRGEQYF. As DNA, the CDR3 is TGTGCCAGTAGTATAACGGACAGGGGAGAGCAGTACTTC.

The CDR3 sequence is CASSFLPGLAGDNEQFF. CDR3 DNA sequence: TGTGCCAGCAGCTTCTTACCGGGACTAGCGGGGGACAATGAGCAGTTCTTC. V and J are TRBV11-1 and TRBJ2-1; 14 nucleotides match TRBD2. Trimming at V came to 3 bases and at J to 5 bases, leaving 6 bases not matched to a gene. Germline CDR1 SGHAT, CDR2 FQDESV (reference sequence). The CDR3 loop spans 17 amino acids.

This rearrangement joins TRBV18 to TRBJ1-6; 10 nucleotides match TRBD1. V lost 3 bases, J lost 5 bases, and 1 base stayed unmatched. CDR1 KGHSH and CDR2 LQKENI come from the germline V gene. This CDR3 has 15 amino acids. The CDR3 DNA reads TGTGCCAGCTCACCGGGGACAGGGGATAATTCACCCCTCCACTTT. This sequence encodes CASSPGTGDNSPLHF.

The chain combines TRBV6-6 with TRBJ1-1; 7 bases agree with TRBD1. Germline lookup yields CDR1 MNHNY and CDR2 SVGAGI (reference sequence). CDR3 length: 14 amino acids. Germline trimming cut 2 bases from V and 1 base from J; bases unmatched to any gene: 1. CDR3 sequence reads: CASSYNRGNTEAFF. The CDR3 DNA follows: TGTGCCAGCAGTTACAACAGGGGGAACACTGAAGCTTTCTTT.

The rearrangement joins TRBV5-1 to TRBJ2-2; 13 positions agree with TRBD2. CDR3 length: 19 amino acids. Trimming at V came to 1 base and at J to 1 base, leaving 7 bases not matched to a gene. Germline loops: CDR1 SGHRS, CDR2 YFSETQ. The CDR3 reads CASSLQGLAGVGNTGELFF. The CDR3 DNA reads TGCGCCAGCAGCTTGCAAGGACTAGCGGGGGTAGGGAACACCGGGGAGCTGTTTTTT.

V gene TRBV7-2 combines with J gene TRBJ2-7; 10 bases map to TRBD1. This CDR3 region has 14 residues. The V gene end was trimmed by 4 bases and the J gene end by 4 bases; junction bases not matched to a gene: 4. Germline lookup yields CDR1 SGHTA and CDR2 FQGNSA. CDR3 region: CASSWDRGAYEQYF. CDR3 coding DNA: TGTGCCAGCAGCTGGGACAGGGGCGCGTACGAGCAGTACTTC.

The chain carries TRBV6-5 and TRBJ2-7; TRBD2 matches 7 bases. The CDR3 has 14 residues. Per the germline V gene, CDR1 is MNHEY and CDR2 is SVGAGI. V shed 0 bases, J shed 4 bases, and the junction held 3 bases outside the gene matches. The CDR3: CASSYSLARYEQYF. Here the CDR3 DNA reads TGTGCCAGCAGTTACTCACTAGCGCGGTACGAGCAGTACTTC.

V is TRBV6-5 and J is TRBJ1-2; perhaps TRBD1 as D (5 bases). V was trimmed by 4 bases and J by 8 bases, leaving 11 bases between them. The CDR3 sequence is 12 residues long. Per germline, CDR1 MNHEY and CDR2 SVGAGI. CDR3 protein: CASSSPRVGYTF. The DNA for the CDR3 is TGTGCCAGCAGTTCGCCCAGGGTAGGCTACACCTTC.

The gene calls are TRBV6-5 and TRBJ2-1; 7 bases map to TRBD2. Looked up from germline, CDR1 is MNHEY and CDR2 is SVGAGI. Trimming cost V 5 bases and J 3 bases; bases outside gene matches: 4. The CDR3 consists of 14 residues. The CDR3 loop reads CASSGEGNYNEQFF. In DNA, the CDR3 is TGTGCCAGCAGTGGGGAGGGTAACTACAATGAGCAGTTCTTC.

This clone was counted a few times. The chain is built from TRBV28 and TRBJ1-5; maybe TRBD1 (6 bases). Germline loops: CDR1 MDHEN, CDR2 SYDVKM. CDR3 length: 16 residues. Trimming cost V 5 bases and J 0 bases, with 14 bases left between them. CDR3 coding DNA: TGTGCCAGCAGTCCGGGGGGGCGGGATAGCAATCAGCCCCAGCATTTT. Translating it yields CASSPGGRDSNQPQHF.

The rearrangement joins TRBV2 to TRBJ1-5, with no clear D. CDR3 length: 14 residues. V was shortened by 4 bases and J by 0 bases, with 7 bases between the two germline ends. CDR1 and CDR2 from the germline V gene are SNHLY and FYNNEI. In nucleotides, the CDR3 is TGTGCCAGCAGTGGCGGGAATAGCAATCAGCCCCAGCATTTT. Its protein is CASSGGNSNQPQHF.

This chain joins TRBV9 and TRBJ2-3; 12 nucleotides align to TRBD2. The CDR3 covers 18 residues. CDR1 and CDR2 (germline): SGDLS, YYNGEE. The J segment lost 0 bases and the V segment lost 3 bases, leaving 8 bases of the junction unmatched. CDR3 coding DNA: TGTGCCAGCAGCGGGGAGCTAGCGGGGGGGTATAGCACAGATACGCAGTATTTT. Encoded protein: CASSGELAGGYSTDTQYF. The complete variable domain, with remaining parts taken from reference TRBV9 and TRBJ2-3, reads DSGVTQTPKHLITATGQRVTLRCSPRSGDLSVYWYQQSLDQGLQFLIQYYNGEERAKGNILERFSAQQFPDLHSELNLSSLELGDSALYFCASSGELAGGYSTDTQYFGPGTRLTVL.

The chain carries TRBV6-1 and TRBJ2-5, with a possible D match to TRBD1 (6 bases). The CDR3 consists of 14 residues. Per the germline V gene, CDR1 is MNHNS and CDR2 is SASEGT. V dropped 4 bases and J dropped 0 bases, with 9 bases sitting between them. Written as DNA, the CDR3 is TGTGCCAGCAGTGGCAGGGACAACCAAGAGACCCAGTACTTC. Residues: CASSGRDNQETQYF.

The V and J genes are TRBV5-1 and TRBJ1-3; 9 nucleotides line up with TRBD1. CDR3 length equals 13 residues. Germline CDR1 reads SGHRS; CDR2 reads YFSETQ. Trimming took 7 bases from V and 4 from J; bases not matched to a gene: 3. In DNA, the CDR3 is TGCGCCAGCGGGACAGGGTCAGGAAACACCATATATTTT. Translated: CASGTGSGNTIYF.

This clone was recorded once. The chain has TRBV13 and TRBJ2-2; maybe TRBD1 (6 bases). With 8 bases removed from V and 4 bases from J, the gap between germline ends came to 14 bases. The V gene's germline CDR1 is PRHDT and CDR2 FYEKMQ (reference sequence). The length of the CDR3 is 14 residues. CDR3 amino acids: CASGSGAGTGELFF. The CDR3 DNA is TGTGCCAGCGGATCAGGGGCGGGCACCGGGGAGCTGTTTTTT.

The V gene is TRBV10-1, the J gene TRBJ2-2, with TRBD1 as a possible D gene (5 bases). Germline CDR1 is WNHNN and CDR2 is SYGVQD (reference sequence). Trimming removed 6 bases at V and 0 bases at J, with 20 bases between. The CDR3 covers 18 residues. The CDR3 loop reads CASSHRSTDVSNTGELFF. CDR3 nucleotides: TGCGCCAGCAGCCACAGGAGCACCGACGTCTCGAACACCGGGGAGCTGTTTTTT.

This clone was observed a handful of times. The V and J genes are TRBV10-3 and TRBJ2-7; 10 bases agree with TRBD2. CDR3 length: 14 amino acids. J lost 5 bases, V lost 6 bases, and 7 bases had no gene match. CDR1 and CDR2 from the germline V gene are ENHRY and SYGVKD. CDR3 DNA sequence: TGTGCCATCAGGCGGACTAGCGGACATGACGAGCAGTACTTC. Protein: CAIRRTSGHDEQYF.

CDR3 sequence reads: CASSRDRATQPQHF. The CDR3 DNA is TGTGCCAGCAGCCGGGACAGGGCCACGCAGCCCCAGCATTTT. The chain joins TRBV28 to TRBJ1-5; 9 bases align to TRBD1. Germline lookup yields CDR1 MDHEN and CDR2 SYDVKM. Trimming cost V 6 bases and J 7 bases; bases outside gene matches: 7. The CDR3 totals 14 residues.

The V and J genes are TRBV6-5 and TRBJ1-6; D might be TRBD1 (6 bases). This CDR3 is 15 amino acids long. Trimming removed 2 bases from V and 9 bases from J, with 14 bases in between. Germline V gene lookup returns CDR1 MNHEY and CDR2 SVGAGI. The CDR3 spells CASSYSSQGTSPLHF. The CDR3 DNA reads as TGTGCCAGCAGTTACAGTAGCCAGGGGACTTCACCCCTCCACTTT.

The chain joins TRBV6-5 to TRBJ1-5; the D gene is possibly TRBD1 (5 bases). Germline CDR1 reads MNHEY; CDR2 reads SVGAGI. This CDR3 has 14 residues. Trimming took 0 bases from V and 12 from J, leaving 15 bases between them. CDR3 sequence: CASSYSWEGVDQHF. CDR3 coding DNA: TGTGCCAGCAGTTACTCCTGGGAAGGGGTTGACCAGCATTTT.

The count of this clone is one. The J gene is TRBJ2-1, the V gene TRBV7-8; 9 bases are a match to TRBD1. Trimming at V came to 8 bases and at J to 1 base, leaving 12 bases not matched to a gene. The V gene's germline CDR1 is SGHVS and CDR2 FQNEAQ. The CDR3 runs 17 residues. The CDR3 coding sequence is TGTGCCAGCCACAGGGGGCGGGGGCCGATTTCCTACAATGAGCAGTTCTTC. Encoded protein: CASHRGRGPISYNEQFF. Using reference TRBV7-8 and TRBJ2-1 for the parts outside the CDR3, the full variable domain is GAGVSQSPRYKVAKRGQDVALRCDPISGHVSLFWYQQALGQGPEFLTYFQNEAQLDKSGLPSDRFFAERPEGSVSTLKIQRTQQEDSAVYLCASHRGRGPISYNEQFFGPGTRLTVL.

The chain is built from TRBV6-6 and TRBJ1-1, with D hard to call. This CDR3 is built from 14 residues. Germline-derived CDR1 and CDR2 are MNHNY and SVGAGI (reference sequence). The V end lost 5 bases, the J end lost 7 bases, and 17 bases lay between the germline ends. CDR3 in DNA: TGTGCCAGCAGTGACCGGACGGCGGCCTTTGAAGCTTTCTTT. Its protein product is CASSDRTAAFEAFF.

J is TRBJ1-2 and V is TRBV14; TRBD1 agrees at 10 bases. There are 16 residues in the CDR3. V was clipped by 1 base and J by 2 bases; unmatched bases: 4. The germline gives CDR1 SGHDN, CDR2 FVKESK. The CDR3 loop reads CASSQGQGAWNYGYTF. CDR3 nucleotides: TGTGCCAGCAGCCAAGGACAGGGGGCCTGGAACTATGGCTACACCTTC.

This clone has a handful of counts. The J gene is TRBJ1-5, the V gene TRBV29-1; TRBD1 matches 9 bases. The ends lost 4 bases at V and 5 bases at J; junction bases unmatched: 6. This CDR3 is 14 amino acids long. Germline V gene data show CDR1 as SQVTM and CDR2 as ANQGSEA. The CDR3 reads CSVGSRQGDQPQHF. CDR3 nucleotides: TGCAGCGTTGGCTCCAGACAGGGGGATCAGCCCCAGCATTTT.

V is TRBV2 and J is TRBJ1-2; 9 bases line up with TRBD1. CDR3 length: 12 amino acids. The ends lost 8 bases at V and 4 bases at J; junction bases unmatched: 2. Per the germline V gene, CDR1 is SNHLY and CDR2 is FYNNEI. The CDR3 DNA is TGTGCCAGCGGACAGGGGACCTATGGCTACACCTTC. Translating it yields CASGQGTYGYTF.

This sequence joins TRBV7-2 and TRBJ2-6, with D hard to call. The CDR3 runs 17 residues. Germline assignment: CDR1 SGHTA and CDR2 FQGNSA. V gave up 1 base and J gave up 2 bases, with 12 bases separating them. The CDR3 DNA sequence: TGTGCCAGCAGCTTAGGGGCCACAGAAACTGGGGCCAACGTCCTGACTTTC. This encodes CASSLGATETGANVLTF.

The chain links TRBV14 to TRBJ2-5; 8 bases are shared with TRBD2. The CDR3 runs to 16 residues. Germline CDR1 is SGHDN and CDR2 is FVKESK. V shed 5 bases and J 1 base; nucleotides not matched to a gene: 9. Here the CDR3 DNA reads TGTGCCAGCAGCAGCAACAGCGGGGGACTCCAAGAGACCCAGTACTTC. This codes for CASSSNSGGLQETQYF.